Sequencing of this T cell receptor (beta chain) was carried out in a study of OX40 agonist ivuxolimab in advanced cancers. Broader study findings: Among the least clonally expanded were partial responders at 0.1-3.0 mg/kg. Clonal expansion was seen in CD4+ and CD8+ blood T cells by week 6 at 0.1 to 3.0 mg/kg.

The assay was immunoSEQ multiplex PCR, and TCRdb's table has in-frame clones only and misses some. The sample includes 83,000 or so clones, 65% to 90% seen only once; the top ten take 1.5% to 2%. Notes on this clone: Its antigen is currently unknown. Germline and junction disagree at one end, which may indicate a read error.

Per the germline V gene, CDR1 is SGHVS and CDR2 is FNYEAQ. This CDR3 spans 15 amino acids. The J gene is TRBJ2-3, the V gene TRBV7-6; 9 bases match TRBD2. This specimen consisted of CD4+ or CD8+ T cells sorted from blood, obtained in a trial of the OX40 agonist ivuxolimab. This receptor was obtained from an adult with an advanced solid tumor such as melanoma, head and neck, liver or kidney cancer. In DNA, the CDR3 is TGTGCCAGCAGCTTAGGCGGGACTAGCATAGATACGCAGTATTTT. Protein: CASSLGGTSIDTQYF.